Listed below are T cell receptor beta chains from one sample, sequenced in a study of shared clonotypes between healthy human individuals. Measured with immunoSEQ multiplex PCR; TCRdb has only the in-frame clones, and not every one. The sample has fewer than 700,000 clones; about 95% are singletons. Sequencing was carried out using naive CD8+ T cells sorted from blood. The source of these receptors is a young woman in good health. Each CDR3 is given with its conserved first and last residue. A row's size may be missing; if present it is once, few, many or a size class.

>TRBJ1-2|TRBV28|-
CASSLPGTVVRDGYTF
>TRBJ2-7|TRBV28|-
CASSWTGTGGREQYF
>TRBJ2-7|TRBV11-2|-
CASSLENRGGFYEQYF
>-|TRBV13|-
CASSLNGVNYEQYF
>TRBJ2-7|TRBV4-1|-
CASSQGEGVSSSYEQYF
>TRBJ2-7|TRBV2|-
CASRGSYEQYF
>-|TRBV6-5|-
CASTAGYEQYF
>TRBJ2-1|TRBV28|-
CASSLRESINEQFF
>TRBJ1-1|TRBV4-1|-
CASSQENRGPEAFF
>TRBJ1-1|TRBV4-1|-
CASRGTGRRDTEAFF
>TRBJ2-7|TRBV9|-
CASSIEPLASYEQYF
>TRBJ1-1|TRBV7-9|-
CVLGVQGAAGAFF
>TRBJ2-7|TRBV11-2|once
CASSLEASSLEQYF
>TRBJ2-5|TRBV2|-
CASSELGMETQYF
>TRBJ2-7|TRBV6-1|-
CASSEVKSGPRSHEQYF
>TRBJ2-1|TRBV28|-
CASRGTGTRYEQFF
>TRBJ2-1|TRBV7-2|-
CASRDLLSIHNEQFF
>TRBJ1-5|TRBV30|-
CAWSTRGLGPQHF
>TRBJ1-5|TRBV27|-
CASSKGEFSNQPQHF
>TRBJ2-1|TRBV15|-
CATSRANRNEQFF
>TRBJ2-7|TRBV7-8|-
CASSRDRGRAYEQYF
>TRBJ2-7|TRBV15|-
CATSRGNRDRGFF
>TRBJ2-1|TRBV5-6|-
CASLGGVYNEQFF
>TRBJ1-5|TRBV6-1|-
CASIMGARNQPQHF
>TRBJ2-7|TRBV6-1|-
CASSERGGRLGEQYF
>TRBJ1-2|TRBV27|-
CASSLGTPFQSGYTF
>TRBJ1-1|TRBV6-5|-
CASSMMRADTEAFF
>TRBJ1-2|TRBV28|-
CASSLLLFGAHNYGYTF
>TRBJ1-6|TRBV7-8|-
CASSFILGRSPLHF
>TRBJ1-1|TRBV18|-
CASSPIGPWGTNTEAFF
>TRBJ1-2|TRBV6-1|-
CASSASPDGYTF
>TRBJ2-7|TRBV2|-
CASSEGMDSATYEQYF
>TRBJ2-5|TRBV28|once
CASSPRTNQETQYF
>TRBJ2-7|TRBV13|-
CASSLGTGATYEQYF
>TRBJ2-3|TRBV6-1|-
CASMKLGGATDTQYF
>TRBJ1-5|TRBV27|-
CASRSSRGQPQHF
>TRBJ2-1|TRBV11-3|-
CASSARGRGPNEQFF
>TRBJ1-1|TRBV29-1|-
CSGTDLNTEAFF
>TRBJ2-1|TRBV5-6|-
CASSVRSSYNEQFF
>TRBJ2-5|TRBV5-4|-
CASSLLGSGRPETQYF
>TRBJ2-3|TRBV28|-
CASSVAGGSTDTQYF
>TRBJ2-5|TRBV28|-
CASSLRAGGLYLYQETQYF
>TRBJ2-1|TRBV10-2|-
CASSALDEQFF
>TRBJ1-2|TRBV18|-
CASSPRNPNYGYTF
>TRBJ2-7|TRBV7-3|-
CASSLTWPPGGWYEQYF
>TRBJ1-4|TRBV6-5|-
CAVVAGLFF
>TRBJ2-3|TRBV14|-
CASSQESGSGLSTDTQYF
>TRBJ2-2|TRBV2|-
CASTGQDSNTGELFF
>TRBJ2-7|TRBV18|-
CASSTTGTPTYEQYF
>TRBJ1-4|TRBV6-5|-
CASSHTAGLNEKLFF
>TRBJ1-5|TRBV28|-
CASSLTGFGNQPQHF
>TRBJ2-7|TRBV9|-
CASSATSGTGALDEQYF
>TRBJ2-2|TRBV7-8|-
CASSLGDGGGEFTGELFF
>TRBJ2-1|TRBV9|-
CASSVADSANEQFF
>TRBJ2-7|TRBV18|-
CASSPQDIVSYEQYF